The table lists the clone carrying this T cell receptor (beta chain) with a few counts. The data derive from a study of blood T cell repertoires in COVID-19. As for the study in general: COVID-19 samples collected from the United States, Italy and Spain covered acute and convalescent phases. PBMCs, B-cell-depleted T cells, or T cells were the source of the cDNA or gDNA that made up the material.

Clones were sequenced by immunoSEQ multiplex PCR, and TCRdb holds only the in-frame ones, with some missing. Among around 170,000 clones listed, around four fifths were seen once. Germline CDR1 reads SGHRS; CDR2 reads YFSETQ. V lost 5 bases to trimming and J lost 3 bases; unmatched junction nucleotides: 4. The CDR3 runs to 13 residues. The V call is TRBV5-1, the J call TRBJ2-7; 8 positions match TRBD1. The sequence was obtained from a woman aged 40 to 50 with acute or convalescent COVID-19. The sequenced material came from peripheral blood. CDR3 sequence: CASRDRESYEQYF. The CDR3 region has the DNA TGCGCCAGCAGGGACAGGGAAAGCTACGAGCAGTACTTC.